Listed below are T cell receptor beta chains from one sample, sequenced in a study of blood T cell repertoires in COVID-19. Sequencing used immunoSEQ multiplex PCR; TCRdb keeps in-frame clones, though not all of them. The table records 150,000 to 200,000 clones, around four fifths of them present only once. The specimen sequenced was peripheral blood. The receptor source for this set is a woman aged 25 to 39 with acute or convalescent COVID-19. Both conserved end residues are part of each CDR3. A D gene is named only where the DNA matches it firmly. Part of the rows lack a size; the others show once, few, many or a class for expanded clones.

v_gene: TRBV6-4; j_gene: TRBJ1-2; abundance: .; d_gene: TRBD1; CDR3aa: CASSEIDRGRDGYTF; CDR3nt: TGTGCCAGCAGTGAGATTGACAGGGGGCGAGATGGCTACACCTTC
v_gene: TRBV3-1/TRBV3-2; j_gene: TRBJ2-7; abundance: .; d_gene: .; CDR3aa: CASATTKRSSYEQYF; CDR3nt: TGTGCCAGCGCCACCACCAAGCGCAGCTCCTACGAGCAGTACTTC
v_gene: TRBV19; j_gene: TRBJ1-2; abundance: .; d_gene: .; CDR3aa: CASRWEVGFKDYGYTF; CDR3nt: TGTGCCAGTAGATGGGAGGTAGGGTTTAAAGACTATGGCTACACCTTC
v_gene: TRBV7-9; j_gene: TRBJ1-2; abundance: .; d_gene: .; CDR3aa: CASSLATPQGTYGYTF; CDR3nt: TGTGCCAGCAGCTTAGCAACCCCACAGGGCACCTATGGCTACACCTTC
v_gene: TRBV18; j_gene: TRBJ2-1; abundance: .; d_gene: .; CDR3aa: CASLKGGGPREQFF; CDR3nt: TGTGCCAGCTTGAAAGGGGGGGGGCCACGTGAGCAGTTCTTC
v_gene: TRBV4-1; j_gene: TRBJ2-7; abundance: .; d_gene: .; CDR3aa: CASSQAPGTLPSYEQYF; CDR3nt: TGCGCCAGCAGCCAAGCGCCAGGTACACTCCCCTCCTACGAGCAGTACTTC
v_gene: TRBV19; j_gene: TRBJ1-4; abundance: once; d_gene: TRBD1; CDR3aa: CASSAPGTGVNEKLFF; CDR3nt: TGTGCCAGTAGTGCCCCAGGGACAGGGGTCAATGAAAAACTGTTTTTT
v_gene: TRBV5-6; j_gene: TRBJ1-4; abundance: .; d_gene: .; CDR3aa: CASSLGQGEKLFF; CDR3nt: TGTGCCAGCAGCTTGGGGCAGGGGGAAAAACTGTTTTTT
v_gene: TRBV12-3/TRBV12-4; j_gene: TRBJ1-4; abundance: .; d_gene: TRBD1; CDR3aa: CASSFGTGAKLFF; CDR3nt: TGTGCCAGCAGTTTTGGGACAGGAGCAAAACTGTTTTTT
v_gene: TRBV30; j_gene: TRBJ1-2; abundance: .; d_gene: .; CDR3aa: CAWSVRGAGDYGYTF; CDR3nt: TGTGCCTGGAGTGTACGGGGGGCGGGTGACTATGGCTACACCTTC
v_gene: TRBV13; j_gene: TRBJ1-2; abundance: .; d_gene: .; CDR3aa: CASSLFQEARYGYTF; CDR3nt: TGTGCCAGCAGCTTATTTCAGGAGGCTCGCTATGGCTACACCTTC
v_gene: TRBV9; j_gene: TRBJ1-1; abundance: .; d_gene: .; CDR3aa: CASSARTGPGTEAFF; CDR3nt: TGTGCCAGCAGCGCCCGAACAGGGCCGGGCACTGAAGCTTTCTTT
v_gene: TRBV11-1; j_gene: TRBJ1-5; abundance: .; d_gene: TRBD1; CDR3aa: CASSRGGAGQPQHF; CDR3nt: TGTGCCAGCAGCCGAGGGGGCGCAGGGCAGCCCCAGCATTTT
v_gene: TRBV12-5; j_gene: TRBJ1-1; abundance: .; d_gene: .; CDR3aa: CASGLVFGSEAFF; CDR3nt: TGTGCTAGTGGTTTGGTATTCGGGTCTGAAGCTTTCTTT
v_gene: TRBV5-1; j_gene: TRBJ2-7; abundance: .; d_gene: .; CDR3aa: CASSLTQGYYEQYF; CDR3nt: TGCGCCAGCAGCTTGACGCAGGGCTACTACGAGCAGTACTTC
v_gene: TRBV7-2; j_gene: TRBJ2-7; abundance: .; d_gene: TRBD2; CDR3aa: CASSLAVRGDEQYF; CDR3nt: TGTGCCAGCAGCTTAGCAGTCCGGGGGGACGAGCAGTACTTC
v_gene: TRBV27; j_gene: TRBJ2-3; abundance: .; d_gene: .; CDR3aa: CASSLGRTSTDTQYF; CDR3nt: TGTGCCAGCAGTTTAGGCAGGACAAGCACAGATACGCAGTATTTT
v_gene: TRBV5-8; j_gene: TRBJ1-2; abundance: .; d_gene: TRBD1; CDR3aa: CASSLPGQATVYGYTF; CDR3nt: TGTGCCAGCAGCTTACCGGGACAGGCAACAGTCTATGGCTACACCTTC
v_gene: TRBV28; j_gene: TRBJ1-6; abundance: .; d_gene: TRBD1; CDR3aa: CASSFTKGTGGRNSPLHF; CDR3nt: TGTGCCAGCAGTTTTACGAAAGGGACAGGGGGCCGAAATTCACCCCTCCACTTT
v_gene: TRBV5-1; j_gene: TRBJ1-1; abundance: .; d_gene: TRBD1; CDR3aa: CASSLLGQANLNTEAFF; CDR3nt: TGCGCCAGCAGCTTACTGGGACAGGCGAACTTGAACACTGAAGCTTTCTTT
v_gene: TRBV25-1; j_gene: TRBJ1-4; abundance: .; d_gene: TRBD1; CDR3aa: CASSESSGQGEKLFF; CDR3nt: TGTGCCAGCAGTGAATCGTCCGGACAGGGTGAAAAACTGTTTTTT
v_gene: TRBV28; j_gene: TRBJ1-3; abundance: .; d_gene: TRBD1; CDR3aa: CASSLLFPSRDRVSGNTIYF; CDR3nt: TGTGCCAGCAGTTTATTATTCCCATCCCGGGACAGGGTTTCTGGAAACACCATATATTTT
v_gene: TRBV6-5; j_gene: TRBJ2-1; abundance: once; d_gene: TRBD2; CDR3aa: CASTKTAGGSYEQFF; CDR3nt: TGTGCCAGCACGAAAACAGCGGGAGGCTCTTATGAGCAGTTCTTC
v_gene: TRBV27; j_gene: TRBJ2-3; abundance: .; d_gene: TRBD1; CDR3aa: CASSLRDRGRGDTQYF; CDR3nt: TGTGCCAGCAGTCTCAGGGACAGGGGGCGCGGGGATACGCAGTATTTT
v_gene: TRBV7-9; j_gene: TRBJ1-6; abundance: .; d_gene: .; CDR3aa: CASSLTGSTAYNSPLHF; CDR3nt: TGTGCCAGCAGCCTTACCGGTTCGACAGCCTATAATTCACCCCTCCACTTT